The T cell receptor beta chain under discussion was sequenced for a study of blood T cell repertoires in COVID-19. Profiled with immunoSEQ multiplex PCR; TCRdb holds only in-frame clones, not every one. This sample yields under 450,000 clones, of which about 87% are seen a single time; 1% to 1.5% belongs to the top ten. Germline V gene lookup returns CDR1 DFQATT and CDR2 SNEGSKA (reference sequence). V gave up 3 bases and J gave up 3 bases, with 9 bases separating them. The CDR3 consists of 14 residues. The clonotype was recovered from a young man who had recovered from COVID-19. Sequencing was performed on PBMCs or T cells enriched from blood (not recorded which). This chain links TRBV20-1 with TRBJ1-6; D may be TRBD1 (6 bases). The CDR3: CSASSGDYNSPLHF. For the CDR3, the DNA is TGCAGTGCTAGTTCAGGGGACTATAATTCACCCCTCCACTTT.